This T cell receptor (beta chain) is drawn from a study of blood T cell repertoires in COVID-19. V lost 4 bases to trimming and J lost 5 bases, with 20 bases between them. In germline, CDR1 is MNHNS, CDR2 SASEGT. This CDR3 region has 16 residues. TCRdb's table, derived via immunoSEQ multiplex PCR, lists solely in-frame clones and lacks some. Here the sample spans 350,000 or so clones, more than 85% being singletons. This chain joins TRBV6-1 and TRBJ1-1, with D possibly matching TRBD1 (6 bases). This receptor was taken from a woman aged 25-40 years who had recovered from COVID-19. The sample consisted of PBMCs or T cells enriched from blood (not recorded which). Here the CDR3 DNA reads TGTGCCAGCAGTGGACGACTTAGCAGGGGTAAGACTGAAGCTTTCTTT. Its protein product is CASSGRLSRGKTEAFF.